This T cell receptor (beta chain) came from a study of CD8 T cells in Susac syndrome. Random-hexamer reverse transcription was applied to roughly 0.45 to 1 ug RNA. Each CDR3 protein is one row after TCRdb ran MiXCR on the immunoSEQ multiplex PCR reads. The repertoire holds 130,000 or so distinct CDR3 sequences, with around 80% as singletons. CDR3 length equals 14 residues. Trimming pared 3 bases from V and 4 bases from J, leaving 12 bases between. Germline values: CDR1 MGHRA, CDR2 YSYEKL. A few counts support this clonotype. The receptor comes from a human donor with multiple sclerosis. What was sequenced was CD8+ T cells from PBMCs. This chain links TRBV4-1 with TRBJ1-1; D perhaps matches TRBD1 (5 bases). This chain's CDR3 is CASSQRGPGTEAFF. The CDR3 DNA follows: TGCGCCAGCAGCCAGAGGGGTCCGGGCACTGAAGCTTTCTTT.